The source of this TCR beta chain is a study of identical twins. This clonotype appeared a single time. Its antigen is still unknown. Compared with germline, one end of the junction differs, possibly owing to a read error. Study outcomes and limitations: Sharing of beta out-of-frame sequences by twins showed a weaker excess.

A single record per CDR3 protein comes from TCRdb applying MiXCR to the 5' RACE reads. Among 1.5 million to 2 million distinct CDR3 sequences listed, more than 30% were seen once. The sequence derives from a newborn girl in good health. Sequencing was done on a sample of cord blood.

The DNA for the CDR3 is TGTGCCAGCAGTGGGTCGAACACTGGAGCTTTCTTT. Translation gives CASSGSNTGAFF. This sequence joins TRBV2 and TRBJ1-1; D is uncertain. Germline V gives CDR1 SNHLY, CDR2 FYNNEI. CDR3 length: 12 amino acids.